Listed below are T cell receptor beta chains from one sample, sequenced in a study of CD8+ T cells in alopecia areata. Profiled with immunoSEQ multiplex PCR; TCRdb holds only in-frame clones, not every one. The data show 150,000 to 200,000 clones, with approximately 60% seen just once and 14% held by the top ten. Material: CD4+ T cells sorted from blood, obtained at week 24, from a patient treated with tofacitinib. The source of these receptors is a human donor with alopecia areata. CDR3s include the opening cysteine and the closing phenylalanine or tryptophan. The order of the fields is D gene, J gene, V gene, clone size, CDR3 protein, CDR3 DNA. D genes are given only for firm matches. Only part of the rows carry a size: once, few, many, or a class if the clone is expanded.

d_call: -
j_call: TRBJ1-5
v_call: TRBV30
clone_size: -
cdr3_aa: CAWSVRRGTGNQPQHF
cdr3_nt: TGTGCCTGGAGTGTACGCCGTGGGACGGGGAATCAGCCCCAGCATTTT

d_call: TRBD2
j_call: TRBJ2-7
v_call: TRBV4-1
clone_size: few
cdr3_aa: CASSQGTSGGAEQYF
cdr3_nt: TGCGCCAGCAGCCAAGGGACTAGCGGGGGGGCCGAGCAGTACTTC

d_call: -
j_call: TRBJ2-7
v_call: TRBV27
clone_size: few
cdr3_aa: CASSFQGRGASDGTYEQYF
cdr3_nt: TGTGCCAGCAGTTTCCAGGGGCGAGGGGCAAGTGACGGGACCTACGAGCAGTACTTC

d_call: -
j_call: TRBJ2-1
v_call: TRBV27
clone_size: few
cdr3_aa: CASSLSLARDNEQFF
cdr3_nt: TGTGCCAGCAGTTTATCTCTAGCACGGGACAATGAGCAGTTCTTC

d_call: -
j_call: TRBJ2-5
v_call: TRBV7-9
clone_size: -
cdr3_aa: CASSDNPQETQYF
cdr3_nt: TGTGCCAGCAGCGACAACCCCCAAGAGACCCAGTACTTC

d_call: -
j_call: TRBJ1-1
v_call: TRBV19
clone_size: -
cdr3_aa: CASSTLREYNMNTEAFF
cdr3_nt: TGTGCCAGTAGTACTCTTCGCGAGTACAACATGAACACTGAAGCTTTCTTT

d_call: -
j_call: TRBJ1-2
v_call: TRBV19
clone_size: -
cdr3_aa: CASIGPGLGYTF
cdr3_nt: TGTGCCAGTATCGGGCCGGGTCTTGGCTACACCTTC

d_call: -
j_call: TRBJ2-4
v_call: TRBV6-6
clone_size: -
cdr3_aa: CASSAGFTKNIQYF
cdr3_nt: TGTGCCAGCAGTGCGGGGTTCACCAAAAACATTCAGTACTTC

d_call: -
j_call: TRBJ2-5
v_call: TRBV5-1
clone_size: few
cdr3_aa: CASSLIQETQYF
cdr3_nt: TGCGCCAGCAGCTTAATCCAAGAGACCCAGTACTTC

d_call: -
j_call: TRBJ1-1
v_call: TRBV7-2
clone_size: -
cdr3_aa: CASRLNSVGTEAFF
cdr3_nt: TGTGCCAGCAGACTTAATAGCGTTGGGACTGAAGCTTTCTTT

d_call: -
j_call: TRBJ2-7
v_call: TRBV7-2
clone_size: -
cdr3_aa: CASSRGAGEKQYF
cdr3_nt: TGTGCCAGCAGCCGGGGGGCTGGGGAAAAGCAGTACTTC

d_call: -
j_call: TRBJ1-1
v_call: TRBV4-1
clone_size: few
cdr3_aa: CASSRQQENTEAFF
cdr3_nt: TGCGCCAGCAGCCGCCAACAGGAGAACACTGAAGCTTTCTTT

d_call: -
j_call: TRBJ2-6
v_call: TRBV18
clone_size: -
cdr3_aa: CASSPNSLSGANVLTF
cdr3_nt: TGTGCCAGCTCACCCAACAGCCTCTCTGGGGCCAACGTCCTGACTTTC

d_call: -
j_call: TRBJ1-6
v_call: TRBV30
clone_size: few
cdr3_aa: CAWSETRGNNSPLHF
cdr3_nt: TGTGCCTGGAGCGAAACCAGAGGAAATAATTCACCCCTCCACTTT

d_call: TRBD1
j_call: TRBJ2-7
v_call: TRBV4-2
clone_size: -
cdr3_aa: CASSQGGGQGGYEQYF
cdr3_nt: TGTGCCAGCAGCCAAGGAGGGGGCCAGGGTGGATACGAGCAGTACTTC

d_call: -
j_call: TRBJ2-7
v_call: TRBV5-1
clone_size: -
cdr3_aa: CASSGGAYSDEQYF
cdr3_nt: TGCGCCAGCAGCGGAGGGGCGTACAGCGACGAGCAGTACTTC

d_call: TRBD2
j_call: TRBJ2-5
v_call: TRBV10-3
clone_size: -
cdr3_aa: CAISDLGGETQYF
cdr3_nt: TGTGCCATCAGTGATCTGGGGGGGGAGACCCAGTACTTC

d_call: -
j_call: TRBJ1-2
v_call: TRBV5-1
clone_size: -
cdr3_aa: CASSLDGTANF
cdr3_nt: TGCGCCAGCAGCTTGGATGGGACGGCCAACTTC

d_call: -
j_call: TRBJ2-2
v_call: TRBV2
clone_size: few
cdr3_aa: CASSDGRTNTGELFF
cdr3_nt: TGTGCCAGCAGTGACGGGCGTACAAACACCGGGGAGCTGTTTTTT

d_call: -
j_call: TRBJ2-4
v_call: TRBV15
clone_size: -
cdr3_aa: CATSRDEIRLAKNIQYF
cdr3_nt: TGTGCCACCAGCAGAGATGAGATCCGCCTAGCCAAAAACATTCAGTACTTC

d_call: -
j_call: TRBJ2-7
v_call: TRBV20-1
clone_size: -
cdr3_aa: CSASESYEQYF
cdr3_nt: TGCAGTGCTAGTGAGTCCTACGAGCAGTACTTC

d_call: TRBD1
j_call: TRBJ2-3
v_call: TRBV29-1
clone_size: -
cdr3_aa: CSVESGTGYRDTQYF
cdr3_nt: TGCAGCGTTGAAAGTGGGACAGGGTATCGAGATACGCAGTATTTT

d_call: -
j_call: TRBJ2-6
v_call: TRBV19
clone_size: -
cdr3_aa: CASSQLRGVGANVLTF
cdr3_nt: TGTGCCAGTAGCCAGCTGAGGGGTGTGGGGGCCAACGTCCTGACTTTC

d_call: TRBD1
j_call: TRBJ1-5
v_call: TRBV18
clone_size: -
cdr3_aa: CASSQGTGHSNQPQHF
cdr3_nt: TGTGCCAGCTCACAGGGGACAGGACATAGCAATCAGCCCCAGCATTTT

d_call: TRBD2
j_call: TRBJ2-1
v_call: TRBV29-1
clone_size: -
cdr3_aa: CSVESASGFDVQFF
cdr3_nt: TGCAGCGTTGAAAGCGCTAGCGGGTTCGATGTGCAGTTCTTC

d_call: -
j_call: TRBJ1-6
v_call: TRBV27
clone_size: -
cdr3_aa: CASRVGVDSPLHF
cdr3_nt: TGTGCCAGCAGAGTAGGGGTCGATTCACCCCTCCACTTT

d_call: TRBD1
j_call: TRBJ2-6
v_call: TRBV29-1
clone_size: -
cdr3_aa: CSVEVPGTGRIGANVLTF
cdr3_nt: TGCAGCGTTGAGGTTCCCGGGACAGGGCGGATAGGGGCCAACGTCCTGACTTTC

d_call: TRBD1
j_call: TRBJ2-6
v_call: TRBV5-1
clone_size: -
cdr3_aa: CASSLGQGFSGANVLTF
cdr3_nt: TGCGCCAGCAGCTTGGGACAGGGCTTCTCTGGGGCCAACGTCCTGACTTTC

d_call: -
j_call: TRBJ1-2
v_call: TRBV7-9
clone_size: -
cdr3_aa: CASSLVEGYGYTF
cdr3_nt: TGTGCCAGCAGCTTAGTCGAGGGCTATGGCTACACCTTC

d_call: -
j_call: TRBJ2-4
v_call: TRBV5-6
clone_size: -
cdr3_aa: CASSKGQGGDIQYF
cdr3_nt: TGTGCCAGCAGCAAAGGACAGGGAGGGGACATTCAGTACTTC

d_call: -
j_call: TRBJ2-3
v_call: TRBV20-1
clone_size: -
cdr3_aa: CSASSGVTQYF
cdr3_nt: TGCAGTGCTAGTTCCGGTGTTACGCAGTATTTT

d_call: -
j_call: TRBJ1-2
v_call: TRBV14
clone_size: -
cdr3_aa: CASSQEQHGYTF
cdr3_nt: TGTGCCAGCAGCCAAGAACAGCACGGCTACACCTTC

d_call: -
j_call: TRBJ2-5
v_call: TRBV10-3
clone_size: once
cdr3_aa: CAISESQETQYF
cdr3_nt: TGTGCCATCAGTGAGTCTCAAGAGACCCAGTACTTC

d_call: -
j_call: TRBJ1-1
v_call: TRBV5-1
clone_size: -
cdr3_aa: CASSLDSEAFF
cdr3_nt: TGCGCCAGCAGCCTGGACAGCGAAGCTTTCTTT

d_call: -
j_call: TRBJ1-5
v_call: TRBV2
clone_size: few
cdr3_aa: CASSETAGQPQHF
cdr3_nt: TGTGCCAGCAGTGAAACGGCGGGACAGCCCCAGCATTTT

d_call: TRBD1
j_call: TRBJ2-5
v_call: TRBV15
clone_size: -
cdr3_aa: CATGQARRETQYF
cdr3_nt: TGTGCCACAGGACAGGCGAGGAGGGAGACCCAGTACTTC

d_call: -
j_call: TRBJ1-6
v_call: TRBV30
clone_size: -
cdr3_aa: CAWSANSPLHF
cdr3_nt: TGTGCCTGGAGTGCGAATTCACCCCTCCACTTT

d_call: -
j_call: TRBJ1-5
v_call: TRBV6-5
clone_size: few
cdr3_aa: CASRRQVGQPQHF
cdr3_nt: TGTGCCAGCAGGCGACAGGTGGGGCAGCCCCAGCATTTT

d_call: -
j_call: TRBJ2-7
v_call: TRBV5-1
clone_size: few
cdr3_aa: CASSLGQTTYEQYF
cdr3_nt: TGCGCCAGCAGCTTGGGTCAGACTACCTACGAGCAGTACTTC

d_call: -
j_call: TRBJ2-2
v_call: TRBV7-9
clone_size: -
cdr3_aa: CASSPAGSGELFF
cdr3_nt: TGTGCCAGCAGCCCCGCGGGATCCGGGGAGCTGTTTTTT

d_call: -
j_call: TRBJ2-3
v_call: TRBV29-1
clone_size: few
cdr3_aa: CSVVRGDTQYF
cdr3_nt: TGCAGCGTTGTGAGGGGAGATACGCAGTATTTT

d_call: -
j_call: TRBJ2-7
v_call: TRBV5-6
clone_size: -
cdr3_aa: CASSLMLDYPYEQYF
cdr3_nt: TGTGCCAGCAGCTTGATGTTGGACTATCCCTACGAGCAGTACTTC

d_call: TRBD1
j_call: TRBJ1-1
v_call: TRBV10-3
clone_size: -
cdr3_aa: CAISGAGQGTEAFF
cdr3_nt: TGTGCCATCAGTGGGGCTGGACAGGGGACTGAAGCTTTCTTT

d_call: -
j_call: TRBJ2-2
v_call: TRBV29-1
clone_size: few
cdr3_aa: CSVRLDVPGELFF
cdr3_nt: TGCAGCGTTCGACTAGATGTTCCCGGGGAGCTGTTTTTT

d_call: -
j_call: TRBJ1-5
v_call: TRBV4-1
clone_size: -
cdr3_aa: CASSQDRSNQPQHF
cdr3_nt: TGCGCCAGCAGCCAAGACAGGAGCAATCAGCCCCAGCATTTT

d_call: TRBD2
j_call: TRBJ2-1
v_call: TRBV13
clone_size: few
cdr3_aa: CASSHRTSGLYNEQFF
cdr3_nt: TGTGCCAGCAGCCACCGGACTAGCGGCCTCTACAATGAGCAGTTCTTC

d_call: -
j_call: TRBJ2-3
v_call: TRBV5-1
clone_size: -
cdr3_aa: CASSLAGLRDTQYF
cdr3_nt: TGCGCCAGCAGCTTGGCCGGTCTCAGAGATACGCAGTATTTT

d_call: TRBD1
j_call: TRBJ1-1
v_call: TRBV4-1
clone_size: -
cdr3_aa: CASSQDRDRGGLRGLHEAFF
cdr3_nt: TGCGCCAGCAGCCAAGACCGGGACAGGGGAGGGCTTAGGGGCTTACATGAAGCTTTCTTT

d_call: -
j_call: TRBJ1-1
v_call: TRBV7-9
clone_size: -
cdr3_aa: CASSLGSGVLEAFF
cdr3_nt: TGTGCCAGCAGCTTAGGGTCCGGGGTACTTGAAGCTTTCTTT

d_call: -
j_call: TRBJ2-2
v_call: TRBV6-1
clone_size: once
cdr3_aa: CASSPGTNTGELFF
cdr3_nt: TGTGCCAGCAGTCCCGGGACAAACACCGGGGAGCTGTTTTTT

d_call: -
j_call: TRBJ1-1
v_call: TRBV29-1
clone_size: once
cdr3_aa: CSVEVTDNTEAFF
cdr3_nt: TGCAGCGTTGAAGTTACAGACAACACTGAAGCTTTCTTT

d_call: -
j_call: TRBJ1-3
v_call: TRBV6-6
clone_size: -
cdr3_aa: CASSLKQSSGNTIYF
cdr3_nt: TGTGCCAGCAGTCTCAAACAGAGCTCTGGAAACACCATATATTTT

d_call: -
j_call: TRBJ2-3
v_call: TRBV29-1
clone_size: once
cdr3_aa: CSVGGIFSTDTQYF
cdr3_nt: TGCAGCGTTGGAGGGATATTTAGCACAGATACGCAGTATTTT